The 19 T cell receptor beta chains reported below all come from one sample, sequenced in a study of T cells in localized non-small cell lung cancer. Sequencing used immunoSEQ multiplex PCR; TCRdb keeps in-frame clones, though not all of them. The table has under 40,000 clones, roughly 80% seen once. The sample was peripheral blood, taken before any cancer treatment. The receptors originated from a male donor aged 60 or older with stage III squamous cell lung carcinoma.

The sample holds a few counts of this clone. The V and J genes are TRBV19 and TRBJ1-2; the D is unclear. V lost 2 bases, J lost 4 bases, and 8 bases lay in between. Per the germline V gene, CDR1 is LNHDA and CDR2 is SQIVND (reference sequence). This CDR3 spans 13 amino acids. DNA for the CDR3: TGTGCCAGTAGTATATCAGGCCCCTATGGCTACACCTTC. Residues: CASSISGPYGYTF.

The CDR3 region is CASSPTVGNTEAFF. The CDR3 DNA is TGTGCCAGCTCACCAACGGTAGGGAACACTGAAGCTTTCTTT. The chain links TRBV18 to TRBJ1-1, with D unresolved. The CDR3 is made up of 14 amino acids. Looked up from germline, CDR1 is KGHSH and CDR2 is LQKENI. Between the trimmed V and J ends, which lost 2 bases and 1 base, there was a span of 8 bases. The complete variable domain, with remaining parts taken from reference TRBV18 and TRBJ1-1, reads NAGVMQNPRHLVRRRGQEARLRCSPMKGHSHVYWYRQLPEEGLKFMVYLQKENIIDESGMPKERFSAEFPKEGPSILRIQQVVRGDSAAYFCASSPTVGNTEAFFGQGTRLTVV.

V gene TRBV7-2 combines with J gene TRBJ1-5; D is unresolved. The CDR3 loop spans 12 amino acids. Trimming shortened V by 4 bases and J by 3 bases, and 4 bases separated the two germline ends. The germline V gene has CDR1 SGHTA and CDR2 FQGNSA. The CDR3 nucleotides read TGTGCCAGCAGCTCCCCCAATCAGCCCCAGCATTTT. It yields the protein CASSSPNQPQHF.

The chain uses TRBV28 and TRBJ2-2, with unresolved D. Germline CDR1 is MDHEN and CDR2 is SYDVKM. Trimming shortened V by 8 bases and J by 1 base, and 5 bases separated the two germline ends. This CDR3 has 12 amino acids. CDR3 loop: CASHVNTGELFF. DNA of the CDR3: TGTGCCAGCCACGTGAACACCGGGGAGCTGTTTTTT.

This clone was recorded a few times. The V gene is TRBV19, the J gene TRBJ1-5, with D perhaps TRBD1 (6 bases). Looked up from germline, CDR1 is LNHDA and CDR2 is SQIVND (reference sequence). CDR3 size: 13 residues. Trimming took off 7 bases at V and 3 bases at J, with 10 bases between the two ends. The CDR3 loop is CASNDRFNQPQHF. The CDR3 DNA sequence: TGTGCCAGTAATGACAGGTTCAATCAGCCCCAGCATTTT.

The V gene is TRBV15, the J gene TRBJ1-5; a weak D match, TRBD1 (5 bases). Looked up from germline, CDR1 is LNHNV and CDR2 is YYDKDF (reference sequence). Trimming stripped 0 bases from V and 2 bases from J, with 11 bases between. The length of the CDR3 is 16 residues. The CDR3 nucleotides are TGTGCCACCAGCAGAGATAAGGGGTATGGCAATCAGCCCCAGCATTTT. As protein: CATSRDKGYGNQPQHF. The variable domain in full, with the rest retrieved from reference TRBV15 and TRBJ1-5, is DAMVIQNPRYQVTQFGKPVTLSCSQTLNHNVMYWYQQKSSQAPKLLFHYYDKDFNNEADTPDNFQSRRPNTSFCFLDIRSPGLGDTAMYLCATSRDKGYGNQPQHFGDGTRLSIL.

The chain is built from TRBV20-1 and TRBJ2-3; no clear D gene. V lost 6 bases and J lost 4, with 8 bases in between. CDR3 size: 11 residues. Germline loops: CDR1 DFQATT, CDR2 SNEGSKA (reference sequence). The CDR3 DNA reads as TGCAGTGCCTTACTTCCAGATACGCAGTATTTT. It specifies CSALLPDTQYF.

V usage is TRBV10-3 and J usage is TRBJ1-1; no reliable D call. V lost 5 bases, J lost 1 base, and 8 bases lay in between. Germline CDR1 and CDR2: ENHRY and SYGVKD. The CDR3 has 13 residues. The CDR3 loop reads CAISSLENTEAFF. Here the CDR3 DNA reads TGTGCCATCAGTTCATTGGAGAACACTGAAGCTTTCTTT.

The chain combines TRBV20-1 with TRBJ2-4; possibly TRBD2 for D (5 bases). CDR3 length equals 11 residues. From germline, CDR1 is DFQATT and CDR2 SNEGSKA (reference sequence). The CDR3 sequence: CSSGIENIQYF. The CDR3 nucleotides read TGCAGCTCGGGGATCGAAAACATTCAGTACTTC.

The CDR3 loop is CSVNGAANNNEQFF. The CDR3, as DNA: TGCAGCGTAAACGGGGCAGCGAACAACAATGAGCAGTTCTTC. This chain links TRBV29-1 with TRBJ2-1; D is possibly TRBD1 or TRBD2 (5 bases each). Germline lookup yields CDR1 SQVTM and CDR2 ANQGSEA. Trimming shortened V by 6 bases and J by 5 bases, and 17 bases separated the two germline ends. The CDR3 is 14 amino acids.

This rearrangement joins TRBV5-5 to TRBJ2-1; 8 bases are a match to TRBD2. Germline CDR1 SGHKS, CDR2 YYEKEE (reference sequence). The V and J ends lost 4 bases and 0 bases, in that order; junction bases with no gene match: 3. The CDR3 is made up of 15 amino acids. The CDR3 region is CASSLSGSSYNEQFF. The CDR3 bases are TGTGCCAGCAGCCTAAGCGGGAGCTCCTACAATGAGCAGTTCTTC.

This clone was seen a handful of times. This chain joins TRBV6-1 and TRBJ1-5, with D maybe TRBD1 (6 bases). CDR3 size: 12 residues. The germline gives CDR1 MNHNS, CDR2 SASEGT. V was shortened by 7 bases and J by 4 bases, with 8 bases between the two germline ends. DNA for the CDR3: TGTGCCAGCATGGACAGTAATCAGCCCCAGCATTTT. Translation gives CASMDSNQPQHF.

The chain employs TRBV6-5 and TRBJ2-1; TRBD1 is a possible D gene (6 bases). This CDR3 has 15 amino acids. V was cut by 6 bases and J by 4 bases, with 16 bases left in between. Germline V gives CDR1 MNHEY, CDR2 SVGAGI. CDR3 loop: CASSPTGSLYNEQFF. CDR3 nucleotide sequence: TGTGCCAGCAGCCCAACAGGGAGCCTGTACAATGAGCAGTTCTTC.

The chain couples TRBV19 to TRBJ2-3, with D unresolved. V was pared by 7 bases and J by 3 bases, with 5 bases between. CDR3 length: 11 residues. The germline V gene encodes CDR1 LNHDA and CDR2 SQIVND (reference sequence). CDR3: CASTATDTQYF. In DNA form, the CDR3 reads TGTGCCAGTACCGCGACAGATACGCAGTATTTT.

The chain couples TRBV9 to TRBJ2-7; 8 bases are shared with TRBD2. CDR3 length equals 16 residues. Germline loops: CDR1 SGDLS, CDR2 YYNGEE. V shed 4 bases and J 3 bases; nucleotides not matched to a gene: 12. The CDR3 region has the DNA TGTGCCAGCAGCTTATCGGGCGGTAGCGGGATCTACGAGCAGTACTTC. Protein: CASSLSGGSGIYEQYF.

The rearrangement links TRBV15 to TRBJ1-1; D gene unclear. Trimming removed 2 bases at V and 1 base at J, with 5 bases between. CDR1 and CDR2 from the germline V gene are LNHNV and YYDKDF (reference sequence). The CDR3 covers 13 residues. The CDR3 sequence is CATSRLSNTEAFF. In DNA form, the CDR3 reads TGTGCCACCAGCAGACTCTCGAACACTGAAGCTTTCTTT.

The chain joins TRBV4-2 to TRBJ1-3; D is unclear. Germline assignment: CDR1 LGHNA and CDR2 YNFKEQ. The CDR3 consists of 16 residues. V lost 0 bases to trimming and J lost 0 bases, with 9 bases between them. CDR3: CASSQDIIGSGNTIYF. CDR3 in DNA: TGTGCCAGCAGCCAAGATATAATAGGCTCTGGAAACACCATATATTTT.

The chain has TRBV19 and TRBJ1-2; weak D call: TRBD1 (5 bases). The length of the CDR3 is 14 residues. Germline V lookup: CDR1 LNHDA, CDR2 SQIVND (reference sequence). The V end lost 6 bases, the J end lost 2 bases, and 13 bases lay between the germline ends. The CDR3 loop reads CASSSGRPNYGYTF. Here the CDR3 DNA reads TGTGCCAGTAGCTCAGGGAGGCCCAACTATGGCTACACCTTC.

This chain uses TRBV15 with TRBJ2-7; a weak D match, TRBD2 (5 bases). There are 16 residues in the CDR3. V lost 0 bases and J 0 bases, leaving 12 bases between the germline ends. Germline V gene lookup returns CDR1 LNHNV and CDR2 YYDKDF (reference sequence). Here the CDR3 DNA reads TGTGCCACCAGCAGAGATCTAGCCGGGAACTCCTACGAGCAGTACTTC. It encodes CATSRDLAGNSYEQYF.